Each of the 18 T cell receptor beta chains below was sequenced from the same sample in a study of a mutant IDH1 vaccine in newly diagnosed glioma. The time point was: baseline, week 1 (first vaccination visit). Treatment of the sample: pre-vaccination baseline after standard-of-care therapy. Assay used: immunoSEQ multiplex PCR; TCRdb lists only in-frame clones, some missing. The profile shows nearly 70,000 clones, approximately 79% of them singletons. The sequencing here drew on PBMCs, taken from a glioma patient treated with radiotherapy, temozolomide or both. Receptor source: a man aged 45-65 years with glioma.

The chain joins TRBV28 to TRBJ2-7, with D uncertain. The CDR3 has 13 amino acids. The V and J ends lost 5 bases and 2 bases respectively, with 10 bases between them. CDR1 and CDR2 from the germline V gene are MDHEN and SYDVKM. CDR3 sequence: CASSVGSAYEQYF. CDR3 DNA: TGTGCCAGCAGTGTGGGCAGTGCCTACGAGCAGTACTTC.

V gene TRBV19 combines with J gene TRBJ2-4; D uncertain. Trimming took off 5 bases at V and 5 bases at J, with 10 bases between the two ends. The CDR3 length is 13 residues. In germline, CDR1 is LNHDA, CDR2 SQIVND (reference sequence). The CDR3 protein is CASSPDGQNIQYF. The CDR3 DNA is TGTGCCAGTAGTCCAGACGGGCAAAACATTCAGTACTTC.

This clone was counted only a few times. The CDR3 spells CASRQSGETQYF. The CDR3 coding sequence is TGTGCCAGTAGGCAGAGTGGAGAGACCCAGTACTTC. V usage is TRBV19 and J usage is TRBJ2-5; D remains unclear. Germline V lookup: CDR1 LNHDA, CDR2 SQIVND (reference sequence). Deletions cut 6 bases from V and 4 bases from J, with 9 bases between. The CDR3 totals 12 residues.

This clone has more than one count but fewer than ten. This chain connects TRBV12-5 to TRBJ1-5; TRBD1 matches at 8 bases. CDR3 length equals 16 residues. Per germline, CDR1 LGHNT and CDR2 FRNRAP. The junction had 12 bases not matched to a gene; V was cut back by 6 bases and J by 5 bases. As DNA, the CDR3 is TGTGCTAGTGGCCGGAAGGACAGGGCGGGCGATCAGCCCCAGCATTTT. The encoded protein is CASGRKDRAGDQPQHF.

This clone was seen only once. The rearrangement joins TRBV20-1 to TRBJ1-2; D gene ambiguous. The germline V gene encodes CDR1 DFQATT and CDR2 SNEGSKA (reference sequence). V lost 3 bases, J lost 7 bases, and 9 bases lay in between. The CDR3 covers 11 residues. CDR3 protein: CSASAGPGYTF. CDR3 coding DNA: TGCAGTGCTAGCGCCGGTCCTGGCTACACCTTC.

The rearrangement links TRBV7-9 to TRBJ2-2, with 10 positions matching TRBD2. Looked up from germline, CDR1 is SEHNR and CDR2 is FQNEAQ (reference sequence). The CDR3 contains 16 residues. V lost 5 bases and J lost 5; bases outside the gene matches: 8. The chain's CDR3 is CASSPSGGLRTGELFF. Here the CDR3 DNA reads TGTGCCAGCAGCCCTAGCGGGGGCCTTAGGACCGGGGAGCTGTTTTTT.

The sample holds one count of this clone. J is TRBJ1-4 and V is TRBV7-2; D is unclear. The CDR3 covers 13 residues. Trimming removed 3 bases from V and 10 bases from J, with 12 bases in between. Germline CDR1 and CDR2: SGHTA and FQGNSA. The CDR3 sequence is CASSFGTLGKLFF. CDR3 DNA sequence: TGTGCCAGCAGCTTCGGAACATTGGGAAAACTGTTTTTT.

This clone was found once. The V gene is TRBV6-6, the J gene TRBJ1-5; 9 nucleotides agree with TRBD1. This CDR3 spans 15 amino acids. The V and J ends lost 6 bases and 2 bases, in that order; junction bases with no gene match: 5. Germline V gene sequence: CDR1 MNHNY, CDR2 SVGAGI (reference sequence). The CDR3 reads CASRGQGSGNQPQHF. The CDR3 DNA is TGTGCCAGCAGGGGACAGGGAAGCGGCAATCAGCCCCAGCATTTT.

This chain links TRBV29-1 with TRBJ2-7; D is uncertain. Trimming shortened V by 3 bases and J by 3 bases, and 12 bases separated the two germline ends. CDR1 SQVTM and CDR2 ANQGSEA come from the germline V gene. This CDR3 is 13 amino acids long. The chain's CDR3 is CSVDGWGNYEQYF. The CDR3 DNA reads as TGCAGCGTTGATGGGTGGGGAAACTACGAGCAGTACTTC.

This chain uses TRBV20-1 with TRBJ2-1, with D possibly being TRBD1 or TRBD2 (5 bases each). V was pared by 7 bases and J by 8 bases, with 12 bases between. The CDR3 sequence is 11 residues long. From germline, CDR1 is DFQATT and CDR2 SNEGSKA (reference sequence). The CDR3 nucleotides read TGCAGTGGGGGGATGTTCGATGAGCAGTTCTTC. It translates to CSGGMFDEQFF.

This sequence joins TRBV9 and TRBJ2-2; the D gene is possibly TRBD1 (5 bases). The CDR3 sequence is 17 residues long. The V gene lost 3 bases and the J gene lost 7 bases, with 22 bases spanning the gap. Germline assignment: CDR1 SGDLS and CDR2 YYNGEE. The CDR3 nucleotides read TGTGCCAGCAGCGGCCGAAGGGGCAAGTATAGTATCGGGGAGCTGTTTTTT. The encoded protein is CASSGRRGKYSIGELFF.

The CDR3 loop reads CASSQDGTSGYGYTF. Here the CDR3 DNA reads TGCGCCAGCAGCCAAGACGGTACATCGGGCTATGGCTACACCTTC. The V gene is TRBV4-1, the J gene TRBJ1-2, with D hard to call. Germline CDR1 MGHRA, CDR2 YSYEKL. The CDR3 runs 15 residues. Trimming pared 0 bases from V and 4 bases from J, leaving 12 bases between.

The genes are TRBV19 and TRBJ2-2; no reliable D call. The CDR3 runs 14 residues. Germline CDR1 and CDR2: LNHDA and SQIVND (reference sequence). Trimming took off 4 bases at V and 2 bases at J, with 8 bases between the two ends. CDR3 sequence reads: CASSSRPNTGELFF. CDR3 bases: TGTGCCAGTAGTAGCAGGCCCAACACCGGGGAGCTGTTTTTT. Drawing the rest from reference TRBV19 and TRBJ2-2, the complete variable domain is DGGITQSPKYLFRKEGQNVTLSCEQNLNHDAMYWYRQDPGQGLRLIYYSQIVNDFQKGDIAEGYSVSREKKESFPLTVTSAQKNPTAFYLCASSSRPNTGELFFGEGSRLTVL.

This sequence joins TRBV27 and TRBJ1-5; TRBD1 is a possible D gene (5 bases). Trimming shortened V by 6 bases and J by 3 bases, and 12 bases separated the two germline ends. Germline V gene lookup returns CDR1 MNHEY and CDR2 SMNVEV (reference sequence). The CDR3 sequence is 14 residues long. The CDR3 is CASSAPGINQPQHF. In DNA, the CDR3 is TGTGCCAGCAGCGCCCCAGGGATCAATCAGCCCCAGCATTTT.

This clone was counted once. The CDR3 nucleotides read TGTGCCAGCAGTTACAGGCGGTTGAGCTCCTACAATGAGCAGTTCTTC. Encoded protein: CASSYRRLSSYNEQFF. This chain joins TRBV6-5 and TRBJ2-1; D unresolved. Per germline, CDR1 MNHEY and CDR2 SVGAGI. This CDR3 region has 16 residues. V gave up 2 bases and J gave up 0 bases, with 11 bases separating them.

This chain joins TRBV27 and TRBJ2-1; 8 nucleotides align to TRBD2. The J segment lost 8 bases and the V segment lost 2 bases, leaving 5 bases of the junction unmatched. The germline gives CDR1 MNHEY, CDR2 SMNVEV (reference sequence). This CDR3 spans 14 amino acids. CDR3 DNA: TGTGCCAGCAGTTTAAAGCGGGGGAGGGATGAGCAGTTCTTC. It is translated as CASSLKRGRDEQFF.

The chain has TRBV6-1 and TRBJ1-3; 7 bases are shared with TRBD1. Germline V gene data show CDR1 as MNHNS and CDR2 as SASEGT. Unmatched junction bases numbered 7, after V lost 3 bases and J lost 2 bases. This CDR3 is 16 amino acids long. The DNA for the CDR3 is TGTGCCAGCAGTGACCCTGGACAGGCTGCTGGAAACACCATATATTTT. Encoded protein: CASSDPGQAAGNTIYF.

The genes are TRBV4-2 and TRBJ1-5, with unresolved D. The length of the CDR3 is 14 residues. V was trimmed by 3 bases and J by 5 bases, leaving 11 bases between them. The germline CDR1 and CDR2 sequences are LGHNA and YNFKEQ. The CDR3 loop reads CASSHDRRDQPQHF. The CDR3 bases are TGTGCCAGCAGCCATGACCGACGGGATCAGCCCCAGCATTTT.